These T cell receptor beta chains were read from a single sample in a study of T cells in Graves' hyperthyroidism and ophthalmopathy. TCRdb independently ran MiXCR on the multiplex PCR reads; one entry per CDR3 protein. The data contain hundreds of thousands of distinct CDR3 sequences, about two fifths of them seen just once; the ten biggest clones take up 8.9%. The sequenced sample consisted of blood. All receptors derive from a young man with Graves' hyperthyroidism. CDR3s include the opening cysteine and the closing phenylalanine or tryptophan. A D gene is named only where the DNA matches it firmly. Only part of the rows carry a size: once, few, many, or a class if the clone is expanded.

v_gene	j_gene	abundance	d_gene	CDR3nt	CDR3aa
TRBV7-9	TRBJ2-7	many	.	TGTGCCAGCAGCTCAGGAGGTAGCGAGCAGTACTTC	CASSSGGSEQYF
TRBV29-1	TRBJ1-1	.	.	TGCAGCGGACACAGGGCCCCAAACACTGAAGCTTTCTTT	CSGHRAPNTEAFF
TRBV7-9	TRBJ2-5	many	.	TGTGCCAGCAGCTTAGCGCAGGCTATCCAAGAGACCCAGTACTTC	CASSLAQAIQETQYF
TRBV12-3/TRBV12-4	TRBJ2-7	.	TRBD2	TGTGCCAGCAGTTTAACCAGCGGGGGGAGCGAGCAGTACTTC	CASSLTSGGSEQYF
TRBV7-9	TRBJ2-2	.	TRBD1	TGTGCCAGCAGGGCACAGGGGGCACACGGGGAGCTGTTTTTT	CASRAQGAHGELFF
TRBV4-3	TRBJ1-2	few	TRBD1	TGCGCCAGCAGCCATCCCCAGGGGGACTATGGCTACACCTTC	CASSHPQGDYGYTF
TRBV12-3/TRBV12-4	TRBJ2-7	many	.	TGTGCCAGCAGCCAGGAGTACGAGCAGTACTTC	CASSQEYEQYF
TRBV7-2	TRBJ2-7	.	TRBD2	TGTGCCAGCAGCCCAACCGGGCCCGGGGGGGAGCAGTACTTC	CASSPTGPGGEQYF
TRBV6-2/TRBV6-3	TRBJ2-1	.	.	TGTGCCAGCAGTTCGGGGCCGTACAATGAGCAGTTCTTC	CASSSGPYNEQFF
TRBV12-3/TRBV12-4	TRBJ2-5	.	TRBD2	TGTGCCAGCAGACGGACTAGCGGGGGGTCCACACAAGAGACCCAGTACTTC	CASRRTSGGSTQETQYF
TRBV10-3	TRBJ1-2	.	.	TGTGCCACGAAGAGCATGCAGGGCTACACCTTC	CATKSMQGYTF
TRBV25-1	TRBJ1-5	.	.	TGTGCCAGCAGTGGTTCGGACAATCAGCCCCAGCATTTT	CASSGSDNQPQHF
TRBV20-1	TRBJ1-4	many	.	TGCAGTGCTCGCGGGATTGCGGATGAAAAACTGTTTTTT	CSARGIADEKLFF
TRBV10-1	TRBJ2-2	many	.	TGCGCCACAGGATCAGCGAACACCGGGGAGCTGTTTTTT	CATGSANTGELFF
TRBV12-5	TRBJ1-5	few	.	TGTGCTAGTGGAATTGGGACGGCGGGCAATCAGCCCCAGCATTTT	CASGIGTAGNQPQHF
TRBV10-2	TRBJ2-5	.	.	TGTGCCCACCCCCGGACCATTTCGGCCCAGTACTTC	CAHPRTISAQYF
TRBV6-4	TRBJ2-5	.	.	TGTGCCAGCACCCCATCTGGCCCGCGGGAGACCCAGTACTTC	CASTPSGPRETQYF
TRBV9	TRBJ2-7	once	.	TGTGCCAGCAGCTTAGAAAGTGGGGGGAGGCCTTACGAGCAGTACTTC	CASSLESGGRPYEQYF
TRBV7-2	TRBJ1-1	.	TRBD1	TGTGCCAGCAGCTTACGGAGAGGGGGCAGAACTGAAGCTTTCTTT	CASSLRRGGRTEAFF
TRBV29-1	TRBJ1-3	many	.	TGCAGCGTTGGGACATATGGAAACACCATATATTTT	CSVGTYGNTIYF
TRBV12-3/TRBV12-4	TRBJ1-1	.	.	TGTGCCAGCAGTTTCGTGGGTAAAGCTTTCTTT	CASSFVGKAFF
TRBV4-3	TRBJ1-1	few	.	TGCGCCAGCAGCCACGACGGACATTACGGCACTGAAGCTTTCTTT	CASSHDGHYGTEAFF
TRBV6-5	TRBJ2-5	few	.	TGTGCCAGCAGTGAAGATTGGCTAGCCCTAGAGACCCAGTACTTC	CASSEDWLALETQYF